The T cell receptor beta chain described here comes from a study of T cell repertoires in cytomegalovirus infection. This clonotype was observed at least ten times. Its antigen remains unidentified. TCRdb fed the reads into MiXCR, producing one record per CDR3 protein. The sample holds over 250,000 distinct CDR3 sequences, about 20% seen once. The CDR3 loop spans 15 amino acids. The ends were cut back, 5 bases at V and 3 bases at J, with 16 bases in the middle. The germline V gene encodes CDR1 SGHTA and CDR2 FQGNSA. The TCR sequence derives from a human donor in good health (CMV status not recorded). Some clones in this sample may be carry-over from other donors' samples. Sequences were derived from cultured PBMCs, sampled from culture after CMV antigen stimulation. The chain couples TRBV7-2 to TRBJ1-2; perhaps TRBD1 as D (6 bases). The CDR3 DNA is TGTGCCAGCAGCCTTCAGACAGGAGCCGACTATGGCTACACCTTC. Protein sequence: CASSLQTGADYGYTF.